This T cell receptor (beta chain) was identified in a study of cytomegalovirus exposure and HLA in healthy donors. Study-wide points: Altogether, 164 TCR beta chains were recorded as cytomegalovirus-associated. It has been reported that TCR beta sequences accurately predicted the HLA-A and HLA-B alleles of most subjects.

Comments on this clone: Its cognate antigen is unknown.

The germline V and J ends were trimmed by 5 bases and 5 bases, with 21 bases remaining between them. The CDR3 is 16 amino acids. Germline CDR1 SEHNR, CDR2 FQNEAQ (reference sequence). It was with 60 Vbeta and 13 Jbeta primers that the PCR ran. Produced via immunoSEQ multiplex PCR; TCRdb's table is partial and in-frame only. The sample lists 82,000 or so clones, 74% occurring once. The sequence came from a woman aged 50 to 60 in good health and CMV-seropositive. The chain is built from TRBV7-9 and TRBJ2-5; D perhaps matches TRBD1 (7 bases). Sequenced: PBMCs. CDR3 nucleotide sequence: TGTGCCAGCAGCCCCGGCGGGACAGACCTCCGGGAGACCCAGTACTTC. It translates to CASSPGGTDLRETQYF.